These T cell receptor beta chains were read from a single sample in a study of PD-L1 blockade in urothelial cancer. Profiled with immunoSEQ multiplex PCR; TCRdb holds only in-frame clones, not every one. This sample yields 25,000 to 30,000 clones, of which 87% are seen a single time; approximately 3.1% belongs to the top ten. The input for sequencing was PBMCs, taken around atezolizumab (anti-PD-L1) treatment. The source of these receptors is a man aged 50 to 60 with urothelial cancer. The conserved cysteine and the conserved F or W are not part of the CDR3 here.

V,CDR3
TRBV6-1,ASSEQGFPSGANVLT
TRBV5-3,ARSYHRVSCNEQF
TRBV19,ASRSIGGGYEQY
TRBV29-1,SVERDRGSYNEQF
TRBV27,ASSETGGPNYGYT
TRBV18,ASSPSGRSSYNEQF
TRBV27,ASSPLGAGADTQY
TRBV6-6,ASLGDYSYEQY
TRBV19,ASSIELETAMIRNTEAF
TRBV12-5,ASGGTGADGYT
TRBV14,ASSPLFRGADGYT
TRBV19,ASQGDSASYTQY
TRBV15,ATSRDLGLGETQY
TRBV6-1,ASSEFPASGRYT
TRBV6-6,ASNPSGNSGANVLT
TRBV14,ASSQDFAGIRFGTEAF
TRBV6-4,ASSDSGAISGGYT
TRBV7-2,ASSRGYTREQY
TRBV11-2,ASSLGRGGVYEQY
TRBV19,ASTSGTNPSRQF
TRBV27,ASGGATDTQY
TRBV5-1,ASSSATGGISRETQY
TRBV19,ASSMGQRNEKLF